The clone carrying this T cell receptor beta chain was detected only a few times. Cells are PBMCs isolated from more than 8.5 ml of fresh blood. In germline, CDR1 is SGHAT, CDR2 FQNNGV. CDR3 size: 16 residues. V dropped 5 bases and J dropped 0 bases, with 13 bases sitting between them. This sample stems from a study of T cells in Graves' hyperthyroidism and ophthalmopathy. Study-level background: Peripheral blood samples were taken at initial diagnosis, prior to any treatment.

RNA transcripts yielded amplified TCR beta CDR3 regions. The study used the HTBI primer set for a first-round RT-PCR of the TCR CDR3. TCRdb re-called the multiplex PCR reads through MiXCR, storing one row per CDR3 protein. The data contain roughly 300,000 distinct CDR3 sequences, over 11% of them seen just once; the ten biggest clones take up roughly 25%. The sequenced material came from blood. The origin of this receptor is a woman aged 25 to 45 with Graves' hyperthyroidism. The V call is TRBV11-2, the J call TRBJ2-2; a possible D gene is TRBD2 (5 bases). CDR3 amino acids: CASSTHRGPNTGELFF. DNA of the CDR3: TGTGCCAGCAGCACCCACCGGGGTCCGAACACCGGGGAGCTGTTTTTT.